Given below is one T cell receptor (beta chain) in context. Its target is unknown. The data were produced by immunoSEQ multiplex PCR, yet TCRdb's version contains in-frame clones alone and is incomplete. The profile covers roughly 2.4 million clones, with 90% to 97% appearing a single time and roughly 0.13% taken by the ten largest. The sample is drawn from a study of shared clonotypes between healthy human individuals. Study at large: The plates for each donor numbered three CD4 naive, three CD4 memory, two CD8 naive and one CD8 memory. Study conclusions and caveats: Clonotypes shared by all four sorted-subset donors had higher generation probabilities than non-shared clonotypes.

The CDR3 is 11 residues long. Trimming took 4 bases from V and 4 from J, leaving 4 bases between them. The V gene's germline CDR1 is MGHDK and CDR2 SYGVNS. The specimen was naive CD4+ T cells sorted from blood. Sample subset: CD45RA+ positively selected. V gene TRBV25-1 combines with J gene TRBJ1-2, with D unresolved. This receptor was identified in a man aged 18 to 29 in good health. The CDR3 region has the DNA TGTGCCAGCAGTGTGGGCTATGGCTACACCTTC. Amino acids: CASSVGYGYTF.